This T cell receptor (beta chain) was retrieved from a study of blood T cells in healthy people across ages (dated by TCRdb to 2014 to 2015). Describing the broader study: In model experiments, template switching captured about one uniquely barcoded TCR beta cDNA molecule for every two T cells. The donors were divided into four age groups: young (average about 16 years), middle-aged (about 39), aged (about 60) and long-lived (82). To avoid experimental bias, donors of different ages were randomly spread across the sequencing lanes. Using the same blood draw, the study looked at two additional independent replicas of 1 million unique cDNA reads for two donors, one aged 18 to 29 and the other aged 80 or older. Using deep sequencing normalized with unique cDNA molecular identifiers, the study measured how TCR beta repertoire diversity changes with age.

Broad study findings and their caveats: Since profiling was done on bulk unsorted PBMCs, naive and antigen-experienced compartments could not be conclusively compared. Estimates of total diversity from one million sequenced T cells were regarded as lower bounds and underestimates. As age increased, observed TCR beta diversity per million T cells dropped in a roughly linear way, and a significant reduction was already evident by age about 36. A strong correlation was found between observed TCR beta diversity and the percentage of naive T cells measured by flow cytometry. Because donor CMV infection status was unknown, age-related changes in expanded clonotypes were potentially confounded. Compared with the aged group, more naive CD4+ T cells, fewer expanded clones and increased TCR diversity were shown by the long-lived group, suggesting age selection.

Library prep was done by 5' RACE. These reads were obtained on an Illumina HiSeq 2500. The second PCR ran for about 7 to 11 cycles and used a J-beta primer mix along with a sample-barcoded 5' primer. A template-switch 5' adaptor carrying 12 random nucleotides introduced a unique molecular identifier onto each TCR beta cDNA molecule. Each sample yielded at least 2.5 million CDR3-containing paired-end reads. First-strand cDNA synthesis was performed from all RNA using the Mint cDNA synthesis kit, with priming by a TRBC-specific oligonucleotide. All cDNA was treated with uracil-DNA glycosylase and then went through a first 18-cycle PCR with the universal primers M1SS and BC2_uni_R. Turning to the authors' computational methods: Each sample was normalized by randomly selecting 1 million high-quality reads, each carrying a distinct molecular identifier. Reads sharing molecular identifiers were discarded rather than binned into consensus sequences. CDR3 identification, clonotype clustering and error correction used MiTCR with a Q25 quality threshold and the strictest error-elimination algorithm. A nonparametric unseen species model using Euler transformation provided a lower-bound estimate of total TCR beta diversity. Clones were called with MiXCR by TCRdb after fastp trimmed the public reads at Q25, and only in-frame beta chains were retained. Every distinct CDR3 protein forms one entry, paired with its most common genes and DNA. The V and J calls shown here were made by TCRdb, not taken from the authors' results. Counted in this sample were about 1.8 million distinct CDR3 sequences; about 49% of them appeared once. Jointly, the top ten make up less than 2.5% of the sample.

Notes on this clonotype: The antigen it binds to is not known. The junction departs from the called germline gene at one end, perhaps through a read error.

From the cysteine through the phenylalanine, the CDR3 covers 16 amino acids. This entry keeps only the CDR3 DNA: 48 bases, framed from base 1. From a lookup of the germline V gene, CDR1 and CDR2 are MDHEN and SYDVKM. Systemically healthy Caucasian individuals from Russia, 35 to 40 in total and aged roughly 6 to 90 years, were included as donors. Ten milliliters of peripheral blood were drawn from each donor into EDTA-treated Vacutainer tubes. PBMCs were isolated by Ficoll-Paque density-gradient centrifugation, with at least 6 million obtained per sample. Total RNA, at least 5 micrograms per sample, was extracted from PBMCs with Trizol reagent. For every donor, flow cytometry on a PBMC aliquot measured the percentage of naive CD45RAhigh/CD27high T cells.

Sequencing was carried out using blood. The sequence joins TRBV28 to TRBJ2-1; the central 12 bases match TRBD2. This sequence was found in a middle-aged woman in good health. In nucleotides, the sequence is TGTGCCAACAGTTTGTCGCTAGCGGGGGGGCCCAATGAGCAGTTCTTC. This is translated as CANSLSLAGGPNEQFF.